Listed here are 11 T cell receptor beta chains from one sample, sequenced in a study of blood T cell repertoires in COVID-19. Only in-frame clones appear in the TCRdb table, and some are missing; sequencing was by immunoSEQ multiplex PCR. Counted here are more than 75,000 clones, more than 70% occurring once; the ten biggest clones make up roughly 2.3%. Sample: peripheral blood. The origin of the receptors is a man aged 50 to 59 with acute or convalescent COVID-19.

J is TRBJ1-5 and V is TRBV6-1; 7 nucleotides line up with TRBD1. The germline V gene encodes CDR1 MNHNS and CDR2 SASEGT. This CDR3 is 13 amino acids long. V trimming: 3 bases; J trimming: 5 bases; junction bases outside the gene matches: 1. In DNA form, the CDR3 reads TGTGCCAGCAGTGAGACAGGGCATCAGCCCCAGCATTTT. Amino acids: CASSETGHQPQHF.

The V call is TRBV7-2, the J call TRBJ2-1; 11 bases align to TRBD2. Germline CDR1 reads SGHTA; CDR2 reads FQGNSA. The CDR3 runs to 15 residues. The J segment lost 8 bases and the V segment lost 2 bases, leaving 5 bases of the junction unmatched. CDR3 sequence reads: CASSLLAGGPDEQFF. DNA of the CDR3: TGTGCCAGCAGCTTATTAGCGGGAGGGCCGGATGAGCAGTTCTTC. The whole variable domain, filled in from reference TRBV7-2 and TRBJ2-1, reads GAGVSQSPSNKVTEKGKDVELRCDPISGHTALYWYRQSLGQGLEFLIYFQGNSAPDKSGLPSDRFSAERTGGSVSTLTIQRTQQEDSAVYLCASSLLAGGPDEQFFGPGTRLTVL.

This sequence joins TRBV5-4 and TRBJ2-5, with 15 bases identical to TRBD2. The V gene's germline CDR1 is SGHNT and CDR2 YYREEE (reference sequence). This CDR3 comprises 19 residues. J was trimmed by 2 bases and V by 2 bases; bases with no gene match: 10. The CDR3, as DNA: TGTGCCAGCAGCTTCCAAGGACTAGCGGGAGGGCCGGGGCAAGAGACCCAGTACTTC. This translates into CASSFQGLAGGPGQETQYF.

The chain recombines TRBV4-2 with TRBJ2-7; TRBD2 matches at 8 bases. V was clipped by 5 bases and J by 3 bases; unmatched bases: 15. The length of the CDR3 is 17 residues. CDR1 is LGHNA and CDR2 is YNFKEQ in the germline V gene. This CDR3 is CASSENTGTSVYYEQYF. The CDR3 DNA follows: TGTGCCAGCAGCGAAAATACCGGGACTAGTGTTTACTACGAGCAGTACTTC.

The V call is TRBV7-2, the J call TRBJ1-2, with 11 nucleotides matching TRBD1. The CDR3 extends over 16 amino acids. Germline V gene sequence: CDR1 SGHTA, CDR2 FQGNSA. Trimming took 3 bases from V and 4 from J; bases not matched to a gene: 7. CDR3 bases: TGTGCCAGCAGCTTGACGACGGGACAGGGGGGCTATGGCTACACCTTC. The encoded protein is CASSLTTGQGGYGYTF.

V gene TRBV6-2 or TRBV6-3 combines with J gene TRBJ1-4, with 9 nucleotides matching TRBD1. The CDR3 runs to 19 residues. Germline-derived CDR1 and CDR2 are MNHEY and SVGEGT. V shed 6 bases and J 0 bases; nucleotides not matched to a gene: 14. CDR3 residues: CASSSPSGTGISTNEKLFF. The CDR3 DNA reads TGTGCCAGCAGCTCTCCGTCCGGGACAGGGATTTCAACTAATGAAAAACTGTTTTTT.

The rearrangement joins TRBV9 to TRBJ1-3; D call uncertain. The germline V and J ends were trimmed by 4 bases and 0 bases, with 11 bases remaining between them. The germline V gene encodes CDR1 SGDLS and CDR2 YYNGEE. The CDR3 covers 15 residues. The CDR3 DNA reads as TGTGCCAGCAGCCCAAGGAGCGACTCTGGAAACACCATATATTTT. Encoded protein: CASSPRSDSGNTIYF.

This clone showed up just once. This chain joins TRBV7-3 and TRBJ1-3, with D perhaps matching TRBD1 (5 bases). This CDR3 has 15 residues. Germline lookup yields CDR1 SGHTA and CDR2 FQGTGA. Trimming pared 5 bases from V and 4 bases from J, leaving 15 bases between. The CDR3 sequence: CASSRNGGGGNTIYF. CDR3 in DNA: TGTGCCAGCAGCCGAAACGGGGGAGGAGGAAACACCATATATTTT.

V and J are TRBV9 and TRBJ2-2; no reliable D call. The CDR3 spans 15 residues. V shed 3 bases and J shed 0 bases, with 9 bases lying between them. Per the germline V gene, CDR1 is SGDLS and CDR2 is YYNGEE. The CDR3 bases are TGTGCCAGCAGCGGTCCCGTCGCGAACACCGGGGAGCTGTTTTTT. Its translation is CASSGPVANTGELFF.

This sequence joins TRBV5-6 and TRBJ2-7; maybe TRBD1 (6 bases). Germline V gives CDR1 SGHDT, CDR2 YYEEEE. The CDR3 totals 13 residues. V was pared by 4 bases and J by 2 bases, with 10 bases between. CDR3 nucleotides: TGTGCCAGCAGCCGAAAGGGGGCCTACGAGCAGTACGTC. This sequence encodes CASSRKGAYEQYV.

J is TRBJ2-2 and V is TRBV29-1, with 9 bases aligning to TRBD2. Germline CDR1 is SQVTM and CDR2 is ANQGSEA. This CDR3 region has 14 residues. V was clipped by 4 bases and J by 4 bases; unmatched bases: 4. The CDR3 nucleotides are TGCAGCGTTGGAGGACTAGCGTCCACCGGGGAGCTGTTTTTT. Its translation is CSVGGLASTGELFF.